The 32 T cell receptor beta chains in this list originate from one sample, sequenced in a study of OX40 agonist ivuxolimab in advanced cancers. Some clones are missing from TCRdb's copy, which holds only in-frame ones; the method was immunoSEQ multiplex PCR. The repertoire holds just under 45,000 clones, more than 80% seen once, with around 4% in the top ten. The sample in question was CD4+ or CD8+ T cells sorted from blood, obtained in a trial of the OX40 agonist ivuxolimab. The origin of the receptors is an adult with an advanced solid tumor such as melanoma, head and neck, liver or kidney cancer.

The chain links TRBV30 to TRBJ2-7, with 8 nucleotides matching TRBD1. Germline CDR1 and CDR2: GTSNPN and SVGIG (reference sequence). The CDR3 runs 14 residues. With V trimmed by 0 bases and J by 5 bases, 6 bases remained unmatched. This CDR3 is CAWSVNQGANEQYF. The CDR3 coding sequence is TGTGCCTGGAGTGTAAACCAGGGGGCGAACGAGCAGTACTTC.

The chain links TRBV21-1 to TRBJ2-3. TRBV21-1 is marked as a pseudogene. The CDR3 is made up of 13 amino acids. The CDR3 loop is CASSPCQRGTQYF. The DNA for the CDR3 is TGTGCCAGCAGCCCGTGTCAGAGGGGCACGCAGTATTTT.

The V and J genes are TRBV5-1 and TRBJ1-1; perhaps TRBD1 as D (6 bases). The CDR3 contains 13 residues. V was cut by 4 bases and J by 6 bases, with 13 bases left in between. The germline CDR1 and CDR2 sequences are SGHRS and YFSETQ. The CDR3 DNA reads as TGCGCCAGCAGCCCGGGGGCGATAGCTGAAGCTTTCTTT. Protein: CASSPGAIAEAFF. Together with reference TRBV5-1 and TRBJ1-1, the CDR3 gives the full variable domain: KAGVTQTPRYLIKTRGQQVTLSCSPISGHRSVSWYQQTPGQGLQFLFEYFSETQRNKGNFPGRFSGRQFSNSRSEMNVSTLELGDSALYLCASSPGAIAEAFFGQGTRLTVV.

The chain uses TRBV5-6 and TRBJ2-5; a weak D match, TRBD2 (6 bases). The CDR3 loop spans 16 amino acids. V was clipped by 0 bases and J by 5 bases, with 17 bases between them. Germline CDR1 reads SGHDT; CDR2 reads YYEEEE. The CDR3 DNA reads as TGTGCCAGCAGCTTGGCGGTGGCGGCGGGGAGGGAGACCCAGTACTTC. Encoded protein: CASSLAVAAGRETQYF.

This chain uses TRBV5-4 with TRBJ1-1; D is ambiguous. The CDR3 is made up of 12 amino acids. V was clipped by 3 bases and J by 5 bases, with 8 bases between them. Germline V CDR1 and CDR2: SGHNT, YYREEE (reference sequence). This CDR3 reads CASSYLGTEAFF. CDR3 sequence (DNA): TGTGCCAGCAGCTATCTTGGGACTGAAGCTTTCTTT.

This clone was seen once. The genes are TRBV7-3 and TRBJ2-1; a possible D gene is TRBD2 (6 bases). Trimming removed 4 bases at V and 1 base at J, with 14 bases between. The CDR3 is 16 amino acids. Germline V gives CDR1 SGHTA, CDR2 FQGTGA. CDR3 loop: CASSSLGGASYNEQFF. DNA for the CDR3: TGTGCCAGCAGCTCCCTCGGGGGAGCGTCCTACAATGAGCAGTTCTTC.

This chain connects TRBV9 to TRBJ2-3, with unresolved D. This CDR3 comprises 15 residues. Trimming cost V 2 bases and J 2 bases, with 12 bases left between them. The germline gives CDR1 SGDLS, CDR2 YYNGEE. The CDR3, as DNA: TGTGCCAGCAGCGTTAGGGCCGACAACACAGATACGCAGTATTTT. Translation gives CASSVRADNTDTQYF.

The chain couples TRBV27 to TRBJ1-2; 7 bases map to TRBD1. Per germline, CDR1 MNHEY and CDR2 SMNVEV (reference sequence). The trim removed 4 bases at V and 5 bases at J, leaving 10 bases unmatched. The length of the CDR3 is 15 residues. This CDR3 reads CASSWTSGGRYGYTF. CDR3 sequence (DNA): TGTGCCAGCAGTTGGACGTCAGGGGGGAGATATGGCTACACCTTC.

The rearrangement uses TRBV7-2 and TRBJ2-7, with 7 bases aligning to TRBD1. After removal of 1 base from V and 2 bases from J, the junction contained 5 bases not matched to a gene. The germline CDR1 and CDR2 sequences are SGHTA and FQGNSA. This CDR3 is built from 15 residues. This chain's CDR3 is CASSLGGTVPYEQYF. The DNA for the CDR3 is TGTGCCAGCAGCTTAGGAGGGACAGTACCCTACGAGCAGTACTTC.

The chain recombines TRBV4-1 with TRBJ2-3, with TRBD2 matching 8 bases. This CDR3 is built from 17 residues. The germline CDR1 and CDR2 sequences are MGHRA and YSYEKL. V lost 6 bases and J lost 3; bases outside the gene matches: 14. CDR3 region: CASSFARSGGKTDTQYF. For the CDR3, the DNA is TGCGCCAGCAGTTTCGCAAGGAGCGGGGGTAAGACAGATACGCAGTATTTT.

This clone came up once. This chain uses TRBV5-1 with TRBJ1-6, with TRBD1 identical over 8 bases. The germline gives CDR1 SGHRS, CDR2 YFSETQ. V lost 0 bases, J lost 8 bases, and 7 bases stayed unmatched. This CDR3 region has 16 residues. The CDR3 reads CASSLGRGQGDSPLHF. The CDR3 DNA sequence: TGCGCCAGCAGCTTGGGCAGGGGGCAGGGAGATTCACCCCTCCACTTT.

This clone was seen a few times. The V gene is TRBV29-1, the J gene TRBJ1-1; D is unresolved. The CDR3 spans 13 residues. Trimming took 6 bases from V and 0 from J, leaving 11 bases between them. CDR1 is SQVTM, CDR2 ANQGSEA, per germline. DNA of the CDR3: TGCAGCGTCTTCGACGGGTTGAACACTGAAGCTTTCTTT. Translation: CSVFDGLNTEAFF.

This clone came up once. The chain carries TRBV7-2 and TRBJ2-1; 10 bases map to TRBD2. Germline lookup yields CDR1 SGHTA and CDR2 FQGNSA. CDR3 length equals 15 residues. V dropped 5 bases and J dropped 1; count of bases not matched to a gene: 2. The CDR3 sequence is CASSLSGGSYNEQFF. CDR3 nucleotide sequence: TGTGCCAGCAGCCTTAGCGGGGGGTCCTACAATGAGCAGTTCTTC.

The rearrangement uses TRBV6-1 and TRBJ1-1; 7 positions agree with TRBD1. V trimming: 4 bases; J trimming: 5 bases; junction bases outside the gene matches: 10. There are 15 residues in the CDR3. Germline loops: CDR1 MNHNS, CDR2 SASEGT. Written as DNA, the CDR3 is TGTGCCAGCAGTGGAGGGACAGCTTTGTGGACTGAAGCTTTCTTT. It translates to CASSGGTALWTEAFF.

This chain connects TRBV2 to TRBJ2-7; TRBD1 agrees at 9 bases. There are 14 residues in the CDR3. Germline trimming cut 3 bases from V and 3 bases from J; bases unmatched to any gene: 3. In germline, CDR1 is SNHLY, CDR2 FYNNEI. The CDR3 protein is CASSDLGQGYEQYF. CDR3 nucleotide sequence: TGTGCCAGCAGTGACTTGGGACAGGGCTACGAGCAGTACTTC.

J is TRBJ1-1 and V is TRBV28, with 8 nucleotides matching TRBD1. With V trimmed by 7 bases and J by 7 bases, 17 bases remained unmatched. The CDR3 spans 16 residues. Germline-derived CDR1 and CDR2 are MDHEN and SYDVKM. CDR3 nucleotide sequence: TGTGCCAGCAAAACATCGGGGACAGGTAATCATGGTGAAGCTTTCTTT. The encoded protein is CASKTSGTGNHGEAFF.

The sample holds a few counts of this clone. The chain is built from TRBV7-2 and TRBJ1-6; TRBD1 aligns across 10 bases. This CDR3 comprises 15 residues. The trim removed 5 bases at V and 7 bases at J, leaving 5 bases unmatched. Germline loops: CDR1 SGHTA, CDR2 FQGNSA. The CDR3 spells CASSPPGQGNSPLHF. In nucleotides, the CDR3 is TGTGCCAGCAGCCCGCCGGGACAGGGGAATTCACCCCTCCACTTT.

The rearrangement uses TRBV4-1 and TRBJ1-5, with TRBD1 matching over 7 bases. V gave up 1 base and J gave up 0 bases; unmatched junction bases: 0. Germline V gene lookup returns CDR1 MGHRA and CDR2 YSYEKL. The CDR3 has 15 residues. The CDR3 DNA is TGCGCCAGCAGCCAAGGACAGGGTAGCAATCAGCCCCAGCATTTT. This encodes CASSQGQGSNQPQHF.

Written as DNA, the CDR3 is TGTGCCTGGAGCTCCCTAGGGGCGGCTAATGAAAAACTGTTTTTT. Amino acid sequence: CAWSSLGAANEKLFF. The rearrangement joins TRBV30 to TRBJ1-4; a possible D gene is TRBD1 (5 bases). Germline V gene lookup returns CDR1 GTSNPN and CDR2 SVGIG (reference sequence). The CDR3 length is 15 residues. Trimming left V 3 bases short and J 3 bases short, with 14 bases between.

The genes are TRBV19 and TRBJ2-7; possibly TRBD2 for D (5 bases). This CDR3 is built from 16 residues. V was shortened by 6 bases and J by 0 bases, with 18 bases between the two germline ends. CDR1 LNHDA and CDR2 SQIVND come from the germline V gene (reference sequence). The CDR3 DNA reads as TGTGCCAGTAGACTCGTGCACTGGACTGGCTCCTACGAGCAGTACTTC. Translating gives CASRLVHWTGSYEQYF.

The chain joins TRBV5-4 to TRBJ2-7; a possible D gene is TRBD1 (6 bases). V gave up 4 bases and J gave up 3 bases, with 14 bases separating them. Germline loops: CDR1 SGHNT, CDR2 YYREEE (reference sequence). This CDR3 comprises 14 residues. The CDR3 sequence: CASSRGAGDYEQYF. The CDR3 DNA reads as TGTGCCAGCAGCCGGGGCGCAGGGGACTACGAGCAGTACTTC.

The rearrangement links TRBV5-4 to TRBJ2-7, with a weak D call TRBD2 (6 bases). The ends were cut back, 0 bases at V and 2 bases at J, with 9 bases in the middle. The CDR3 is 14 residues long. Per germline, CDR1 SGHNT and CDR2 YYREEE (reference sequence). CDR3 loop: CASSLDGSAYEQYF. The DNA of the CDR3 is TGTGCCAGCAGCTTGGACGGGAGCGCCTACGAGCAGTACTTC.

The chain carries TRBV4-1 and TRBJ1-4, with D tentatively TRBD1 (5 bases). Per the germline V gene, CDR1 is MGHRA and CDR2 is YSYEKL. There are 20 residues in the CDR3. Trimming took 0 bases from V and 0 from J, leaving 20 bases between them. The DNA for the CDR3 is TGCGCCAGCAGCCAAGATCGGGGGGTAGCAGACGGGGCAACTAATGAAAAACTGTTTTTT. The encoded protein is CASSQDRGVADGATNEKLFF.

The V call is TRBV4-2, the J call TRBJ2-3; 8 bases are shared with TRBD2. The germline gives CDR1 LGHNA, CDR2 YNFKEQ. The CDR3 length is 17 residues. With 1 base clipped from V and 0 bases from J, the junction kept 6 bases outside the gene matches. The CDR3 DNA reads TGTGCCAGCAGCCAAGGAGTGAGCGGGAGTAGCACAGATACGCAGTATTTT. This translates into CASSQGVSGSSTDTQYF.

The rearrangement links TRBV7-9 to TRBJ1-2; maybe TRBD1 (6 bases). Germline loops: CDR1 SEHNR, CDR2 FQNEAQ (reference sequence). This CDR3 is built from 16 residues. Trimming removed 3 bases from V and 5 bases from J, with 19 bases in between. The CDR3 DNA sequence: TGTGCCAGCAGCTTTGGTTTTTCCGGGACAACATATGGCTACACCTTC. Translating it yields CASSFGFSGTTYGYTF.

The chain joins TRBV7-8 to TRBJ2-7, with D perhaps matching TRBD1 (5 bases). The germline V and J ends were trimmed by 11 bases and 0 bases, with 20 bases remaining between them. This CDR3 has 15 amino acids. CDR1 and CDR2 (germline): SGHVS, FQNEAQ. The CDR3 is CASVPGASSSYEQYF. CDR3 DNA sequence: TGTGCCTCGGTTCCTGGGGCTTCCAGCTCCTACGAGCAGTACTTC.

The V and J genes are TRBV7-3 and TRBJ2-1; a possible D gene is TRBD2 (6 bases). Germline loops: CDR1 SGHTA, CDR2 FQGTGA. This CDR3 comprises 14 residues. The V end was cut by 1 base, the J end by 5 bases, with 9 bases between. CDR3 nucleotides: TGTGCCAGCAGCTTAAGGCGGGGCGACAATGAGCAGTTCTTC. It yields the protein CASSLRRGDNEQFF.

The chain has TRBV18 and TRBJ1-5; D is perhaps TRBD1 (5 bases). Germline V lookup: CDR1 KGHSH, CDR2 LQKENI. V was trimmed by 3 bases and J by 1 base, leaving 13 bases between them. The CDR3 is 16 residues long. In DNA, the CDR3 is TGTGCCAGCTCACCTGGGCGAGGGGCCAGCAATCAGCCCCAGCATTTT. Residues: CASSPGRGASNQPQHF.

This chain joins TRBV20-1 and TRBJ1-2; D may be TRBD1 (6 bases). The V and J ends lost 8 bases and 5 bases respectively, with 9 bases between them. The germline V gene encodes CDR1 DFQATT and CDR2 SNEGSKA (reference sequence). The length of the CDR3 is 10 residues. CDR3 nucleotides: TGCAGTCCCCAGGGGTATGGCTACACCTTC. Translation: CSPQGYGYTF.

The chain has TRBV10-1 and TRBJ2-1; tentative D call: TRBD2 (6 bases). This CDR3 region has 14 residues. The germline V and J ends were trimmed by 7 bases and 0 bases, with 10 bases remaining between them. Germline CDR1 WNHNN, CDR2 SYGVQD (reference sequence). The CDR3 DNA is TGCGCCAGCAACGGAGCGGGCTCCTACAATGAGCAGTTCTTC. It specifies CASNGAGSYNEQFF.

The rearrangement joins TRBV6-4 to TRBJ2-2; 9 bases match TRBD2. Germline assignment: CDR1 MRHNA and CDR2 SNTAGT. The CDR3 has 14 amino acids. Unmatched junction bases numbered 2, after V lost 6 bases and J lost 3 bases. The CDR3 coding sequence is TGTGCCAGCAGCAAGCGGGGGGACACCGGGGAGCTGTTTTTT. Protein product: CASSKRGDTGELFF.

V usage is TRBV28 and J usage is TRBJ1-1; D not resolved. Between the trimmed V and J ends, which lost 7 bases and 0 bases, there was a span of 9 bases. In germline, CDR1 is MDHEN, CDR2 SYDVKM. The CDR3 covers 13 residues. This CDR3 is CASTFSVNTEAFF. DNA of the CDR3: TGTGCCAGCACTTTCAGTGTGAACACTGAAGCTTTCTTT. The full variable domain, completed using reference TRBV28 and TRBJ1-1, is DVKVTQSSRYLVKRTGEKVFLECVQDMDHENMFWYRQDPGLGLRLIYFSYDVKMKEKGDIPEGYSVSREKKERFSLILESASTNQTSMYLCASTFSVNTEAFFGQGTRLTVV.